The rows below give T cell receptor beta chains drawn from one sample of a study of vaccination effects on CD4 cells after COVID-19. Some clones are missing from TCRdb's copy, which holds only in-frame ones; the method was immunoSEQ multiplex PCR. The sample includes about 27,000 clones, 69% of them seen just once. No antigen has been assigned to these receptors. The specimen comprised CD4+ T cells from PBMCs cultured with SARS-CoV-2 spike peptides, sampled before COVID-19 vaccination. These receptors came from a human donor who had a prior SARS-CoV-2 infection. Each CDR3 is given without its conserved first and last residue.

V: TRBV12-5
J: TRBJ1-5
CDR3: ASGLDPDRGLQPQH

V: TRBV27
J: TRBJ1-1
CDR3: ASIGWAGGSGAF

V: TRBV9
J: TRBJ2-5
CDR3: ASSPGTSLQETQY

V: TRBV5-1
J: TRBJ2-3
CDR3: ASSLGQGPDTQY

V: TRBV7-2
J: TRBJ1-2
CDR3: ASSPGTGTWGYT

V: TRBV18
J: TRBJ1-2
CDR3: ASSPPSVLNYGYT

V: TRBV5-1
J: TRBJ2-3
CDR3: ASSLEAAGQLTDTQY

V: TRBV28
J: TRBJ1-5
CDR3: ASSGEGQPQH

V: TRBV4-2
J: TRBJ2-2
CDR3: ASSQVLGGARRGELF

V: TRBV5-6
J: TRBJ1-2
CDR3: ASSSRGSGVSYT

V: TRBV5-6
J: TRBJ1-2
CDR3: ASNRDENYGYT

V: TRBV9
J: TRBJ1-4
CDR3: ASSVRGTENEKLF

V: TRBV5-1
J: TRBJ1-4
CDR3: ASSLKGGGKDEKLF

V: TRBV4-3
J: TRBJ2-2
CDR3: ASSQDISRWAGRTGELF

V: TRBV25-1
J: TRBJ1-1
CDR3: ASSDVRIPGAF

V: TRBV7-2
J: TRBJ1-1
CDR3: ASSTTGGTEAF

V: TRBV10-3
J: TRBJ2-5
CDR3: AISEGQGGETQY

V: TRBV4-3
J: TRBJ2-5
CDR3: ASSQESFPGTSGRWFPETQY

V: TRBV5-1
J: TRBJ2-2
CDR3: ASSAPTGANTGELF

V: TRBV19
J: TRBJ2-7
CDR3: ASSRDRDSYEQY

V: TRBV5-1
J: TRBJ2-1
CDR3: ASSSSGGHYNEQF

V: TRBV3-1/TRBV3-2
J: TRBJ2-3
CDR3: ASSRGRLSTDTQY

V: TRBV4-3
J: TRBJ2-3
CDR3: ASSQTLTGSVDTQY

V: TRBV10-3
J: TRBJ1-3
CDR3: AISTFNNAQGLEGNTIY